This passage covers 27 T cell receptor beta chains from one sample sequenced in a study of shared clonotypes between healthy human individuals. The protocol was immunoSEQ multiplex PCR, while the TCRdb copy is restricted to in-frame clones and leaves out a portion. The sample has 1.6 million or so clones; approximately 97% are singletons. Sequencing input: naive CD4+ T cells sorted from blood. Subset: CD45RA+ positively selected. These receptors were obtained from a man aged 25-45 years in good health.

The rearrangement links TRBV19 to TRBJ1-1, with D possibly TRBD1 on 6 matching bases. The CDR3 totals 14 residues. The V gene lost 8 bases and the J gene lost 1 base, with 14 bases spanning the gap. The germline V gene encodes CDR1 LNHDA and CDR2 SQIVND (reference sequence). The DNA for the CDR3 is TGTGCCAGTTCGGAGGGGGGGCGGAACACTGAAGCTTTCTTT. Its protein is CASSEGGRNTEAFF.

This clone showed up just once. The rearrangement joins TRBV7-9 to TRBJ2-3, with D unresolved. The CDR3 sequence is 12 residues long. Germline V gene sequence: CDR1 SEHNR, CDR2 FQNEAQ (reference sequence). V was shortened by 5 bases and J by 6 bases, with 9 bases between the two germline ends. Here the CDR3 reads CASSVWSDTQYF. CDR3 nucleotides: TGTGCCAGCAGCGTTTGGTCCGATACGCAGTATTTT.

In the case of this clone: Additional DNA sequences in this sample encode the identical CDR3. The chain uses TRBV28 and TRBJ2-7, with D possibly being TRBD1 (6 bases). Germline CDR1 is MDHEN and CDR2 is SYDVKM. The CDR3 has 12 amino acids. The V gene lost 2 bases and the J gene lost 5 bases, with 7 bases spanning the gap. The DNA for the CDR3 is TGTGCCAGCAGTTTAGCAGGGGACGAGCAGTACTTC. Its protein is CASSLAGDEQYF. The whole variable domain, remainder taken from reference TRBV28 and TRBJ2-7, is DVKVTQSSRYLVKRTGEKVFLECVQDMDHENMFWYRQDPGLGLRLIYFSYDVKMKEKGDIPEGYSVSREKKERFSLILESASTNQTSMYLCASSLAGDEQYFGPGTRLTVT.

The J gene is TRBJ2-5, the V gene TRBV28; D uncertain. The CDR3 spans 12 residues. The V end was cut by 6 bases, the J end by 3 bases, with 8 bases between. Germline CDR1 is MDHEN and CDR2 is SYDVKM. DNA for the CDR3: TGTGCCAGCAGCCCGGTCGAAGAGACCCAGTACTTC. Protein: CASSPVEETQYF.

The chain uses TRBV5-1 and TRBJ1-3, with a possible D match to TRBD1 (6 bases). The V end lost 2 bases, the J end lost 3 bases, and 15 bases lay between the germline ends. Germline V lookup: CDR1 SGHRS, CDR2 YFSETQ. The CDR3 is made up of 16 amino acids. The CDR3, as DNA: TGCGCCAGCAGCTTCGAGGGGGGGCGAGATGGAAACACCATATATTTT. Amino acids: CASSFEGGRDGNTIYF.

The V gene is TRBV7-2, the J gene TRBJ2-7; unclear D gene. Germline CDR1 and CDR2: SGHTA and FQGNSA. V lost 4 bases and J 4 bases, leaving 8 bases between the germline ends. The length of the CDR3 is 12 residues. CDR3 region: CASSSPNYEQYF. The DNA of the CDR3 is TGTGCCAGCAGCTCCCCTAATTACGAGCAGTACTTC. Full variable domain (rest looked up from reference TRBV7-2 and TRBJ2-7): GAGVSQSPSNKVTEKGKDVELRCDPISGHTALYWYRQSLGQGLEFLIYFQGNSAPDKSGLPSDRFSAERTGGSVSTLTIQRTQQEDSAVYLCASSSPNYEQYFGPGTRLTVT.

The V and J genes are TRBV6-1 and TRBJ2-3; 11 bases match TRBD2. Germline-derived CDR1 and CDR2 are MNHNS and SASEGT. The CDR3 is 15 residues long. The J segment lost 6 bases and the V segment lost 7 bases, leaving 9 bases of the junction unmatched. Here the CDR3 reads CASTGIAGGGDTQYF. The CDR3 DNA is TGTGCCAGCACAGGAATAGCGGGAGGGGGGGATACGCAGTATTTT.

V gene TRBV19 combines with J gene TRBJ2-3; D is ambiguous. This CDR3 spans 14 amino acids. V lost 6 bases, J lost 0 bases, and 10 bases lay in between. Germline V gene data show CDR1 as LNHDA and CDR2 as SQIVND (reference sequence). For the CDR3, the DNA is TGTGCCAGTAGCCTGGGCTGGAGCACAGATACGCAGTATTTT. This gives the protein CASSLGWSTDTQYF. The variable domain in full, with the rest retrieved from reference TRBV19 and TRBJ2-3, is DGGITQSPKYLFRKEGQNVTLSCEQNLNHDAMYWYRQDPGQGLRLIYYSQIVNDFQKGDIAEGYSVSREKKESFPLTVTSAQKNPTAFYLCASSLGWSTDTQYFGPGTRLTVL.

The chain carries TRBV7-8 and TRBJ2-6; D is unresolved. V lost 0 bases, J lost 0 bases, and 6 bases lay in between. The CDR3 spans 16 residues. Germline V gives CDR1 SGHVS, CDR2 FQNEAQ. CDR3 in amino acids: CASSLATSSGANVLTF. The DNA of the CDR3 is TGTGCCAGCAGCTTAGCGACAAGCTCTGGGGCCAACGTCCTGACTTTC.

V is TRBV19 and J is TRBJ1-3; D unresolved. CDR3 length: 12 residues. The V gene lost 6 bases and the J gene lost 4 bases, with 7 bases spanning the gap. Germline CDR1 LNHDA, CDR2 SQIVND (reference sequence). The CDR3: CASSPPGNTIYF. CDR3 in DNA: TGTGCCAGTAGCCCACCCGGAAACACCATATATTTT.

V gene TRBV7-2 combines with J gene TRBJ2-1; a weak D match, TRBD2 (6 bases). This CDR3 has 16 amino acids. Germline V gives CDR1 SGHTA, CDR2 FQGNSA. V dropped 2 bases and J dropped 4 bases, with 15 bases sitting between them. Here the CDR3 DNA reads TGTGCCAGCAGCTTAATTAGCGGTCTAAAATACAATGAGCAGTTCTTC. Amino acids: CASSLISGLKYNEQFF.

This clone appeared a single time. The chain couples TRBV6-6 to TRBJ2-7; the D is unclear. Trimming took off 0 bases at V and 8 bases at J, with 20 bases between the two ends. The CDR3 is made up of 16 amino acids. Looked up from germline, CDR1 is MNHNY and CDR2 is SVGAGI (reference sequence). CDR3 nucleotides: TGTGCCAGCAGTTACTCGAACTTGGGCGGCGTAGAGAAGCAGTACTTC. This translates into CASSYSNLGGVEKQYF.

The CDR3 reads CASSFAQSNSGNTIYF. CDR3 in DNA: TGTGCCAGCAGCTTTGCACAATCGAACTCTGGAAACACCATATATTTT. This chain joins TRBV7-2 and TRBJ1-3; D is unresolved. Deletions cut 3 bases from V and 0 bases from J, with 12 bases between. This CDR3 region has 16 residues. In germline, CDR1 is SGHTA, CDR2 FQGNSA.

Remarks on this clone: The same CDR3 arises from other DNA sequences in this sample as well. The rearrangement joins TRBV19 to TRBJ2-3; D not resolved. The CDR3 loop spans 13 amino acids. Trimming left V 3 bases short and J 1 base short, with 5 bases between. Germline CDR1 and CDR2: LNHDA and SQIVND (reference sequence). The CDR3 nucleotides are TGTGCCAGTAGTATTGGAGGCACAGATACGCAGTATTTT. It specifies CASSIGGTDTQYF.

This clone was seen once. The identical CDR3 is also encoded by other nucleotide sequences in the sample. The chain recombines TRBV7-8 with TRBJ1-1, with TRBD1 as a possible D gene (5 bases). This CDR3 spans 14 amino acids. V lost 3 bases, J lost 1 base, and 9 bases lay in between. Per germline, CDR1 SGHVS and CDR2 FQNEAQ. The CDR3, as DNA: TGTGCCAGCAGCTTGGAGGGGAGGAACACTGAAGCTTTCTTT. This sequence encodes CASSLEGRNTEAFF.

The chain recombines TRBV10-3 with TRBJ1-2; D ambiguous. The CDR3 totals 12 residues. V lost 6 bases to trimming and J lost 7 bases, with 12 bases between them. CDR1 and CDR2 from the germline V gene are ENHRY and SYGVKD. CDR3 DNA: TGTGCCATCAGGATCCAAGAGGGTGGCTACACCTTC. It codes for CAIRIQEGGYTF.

This chain joins TRBV15 and TRBJ1-4; 9 bases fit TRBD1. The CDR3 extends over 17 amino acids. The trim removed 3 bases at V and 0 bases at J, leaving 5 bases unmatched. The germline gives CDR1 LNHNV, CDR2 YYDKDF (reference sequence). The CDR3 spells CATSSGQGNATNEKLFF. The CDR3 DNA reads as TGTGCCACCAGCAGCGGACAGGGGAATGCAACTAATGAAAAACTGTTTTTT.

This clone was observed a single time. This sequence joins TRBV7-2 and TRBJ1-3, with a tentative D call TRBD1 (5 bases). V lost 5 bases and J 7 bases, leaving 12 bases between the germline ends. The V gene's germline CDR1 is SGHTA and CDR2 FQGNSA. This CDR3 has 13 residues. The CDR3 sequence is CASSGPGRNTIYF. The CDR3 region has the DNA TGTGCCAGCAGCGGCCCGGGGCGGAACACCATATATTTT.

The chain uses TRBV29-1 and TRBJ2-3; 9 nucleotides align to TRBD2. The V gene's germline CDR1 is SQVTM and CDR2 ANQGSEA. The ends lost 3 bases at V and 4 bases at J; junction bases unmatched: 5. The CDR3 loop spans 14 amino acids. CDR3 DNA: TGCAGCGTTGAGAGTAGCGGGAGACCAGATACGCAGTATTTT. Translating gives CSVESSGRPDTQYF.

This clone was seen more than once but under ten times. The rearrangement links TRBV10-2 to TRBJ2-6; D might be TRBD2 (6 bases). The CDR3 totals 14 residues. Germline CDR1 and CDR2: WSHSY and SAAADI. V was clipped by 8 bases and J by 3 bases, with 11 bases between them. CDR3: CASRGTYGANVLTF. CDR3 bases: TGCGCCAGCCGAGGGACTTATGGGGCCAACGTCCTGACTTTC.

This clone was found once. The chain links TRBV28 to TRBJ2-5; 14 bases fit TRBD2. CDR1 MDHEN and CDR2 SYDVKM come from the germline V gene. The CDR3 is made up of 16 amino acids. V gave up 4 bases and J gave up 3 bases; unmatched junction bases: 4. DNA of the CDR3: TGTGCCAGCAGTTACCGGACTAGCGGGAGGAAAGAGACCCAGTACTTC. Translating it yields CASSYRTSGRKETQYF.

The CDR3 loop reads CASSVEGTVYTGELFF. CDR3 nucleotide sequence: TGTGCCAGCAGCGTAGAGGGGACGGTTTACACCGGGGAGCTGTTTTTT. This sequence joins TRBV9 and TRBJ2-2; the D call may be TRBD1 or TRBD2 (5 bases each). The V gene's germline CDR1 is SGDLS and CDR2 YYNGEE. This CDR3 has 16 residues. The V end was cut by 0 bases, the J end by 3 bases, with 12 bases between.

The rearrangement links TRBV5-4 to TRBJ2-7; 7 nucleotides align to TRBD2. Germline CDR1 and CDR2: SGHNT and YYREEE (reference sequence). The V and J ends lost 4 bases and 0 bases, in that order; junction bases with no gene match: 7. The CDR3 loop spans 15 amino acids. The CDR3 coding sequence is TGTGCCAGCAGCACGCTAGCGGAGCGCTCCTACGAGCAGTACTTC. Residues: CASSTLAERSYEQYF.

The chain employs TRBV5-4 and TRBJ1-1; D not resolved. Germline-derived CDR1 and CDR2 are SGHNT and YYREEE (reference sequence). V was pared by 1 base and J by 1 base, with 11 bases between. CDR3 length: 15 amino acids. As DNA, the CDR3 is TGTGCCAGCAGCTTGTATTCACCCTCGAACACTGAAGCTTTCTTT. The encoded protein is CASSLYSPSNTEAFF.

Regarding this clone: A junction boundary mismatches the germline segment, possibly from a read error. The CDR3 coding sequence is TGTGCCAGCAGATTGGACGTCGGGGGGGACAATGAGCAGTTCTTC. This translates into CASRLDVGGDNEQFF. This sequence joins TRBV5-4 and TRBJ2-1, with 8 bases that match TRBD2. This CDR3 spans 15 amino acids. Germline-derived CDR1 and CDR2 are SGHNT and YYREEE (reference sequence).

The V and J genes are TRBV5-4 and TRBJ2-5, with D possibly matching TRBD2 (6 bases). The V gene lost 0 bases and the J gene lost 6 bases, with 21 bases spanning the gap. The CDR3 runs 17 residues. CDR1 and CDR2 from the germline V gene are SGHNT and YYREEE (reference sequence). The CDR3 DNA reads as TGTGCCAGCAGCTTGGAAGGCGGGACCGGAGGGAGGCAGACCCAGTACTTC. Its protein product is CASSLEGGTGGRQTQYF.

The chain couples TRBV7-2 to TRBJ1-1; the D gene is possibly TRBD1 (6 bases). CDR1 SGHTA and CDR2 FQGNSA come from the germline V gene. The V and J ends lost 1 base and 13 bases respectively, with 22 bases between them. The CDR3 runs to 15 residues. CDR3 sequence: CASSLVGSGGLGVFF. CDR3 sequence (DNA): TGTGCCAGCAGCTTAGTTGGGAGCGGGGGGCTGGGGGTTTTCTTT.